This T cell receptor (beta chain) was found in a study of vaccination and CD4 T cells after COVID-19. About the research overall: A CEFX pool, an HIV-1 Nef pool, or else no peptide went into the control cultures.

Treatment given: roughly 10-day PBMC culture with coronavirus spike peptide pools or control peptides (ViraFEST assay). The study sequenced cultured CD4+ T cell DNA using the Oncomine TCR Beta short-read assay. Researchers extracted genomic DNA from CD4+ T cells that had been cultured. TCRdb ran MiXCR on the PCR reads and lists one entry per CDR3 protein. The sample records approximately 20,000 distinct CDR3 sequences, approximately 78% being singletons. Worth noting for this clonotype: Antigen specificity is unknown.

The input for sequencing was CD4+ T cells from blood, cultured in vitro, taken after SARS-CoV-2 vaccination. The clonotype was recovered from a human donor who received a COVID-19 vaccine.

CDR3 nucleotides: TGCAGCGTCGGGACAAAACCTGAGACCCAGTACTTC. Its protein product is CSVGTKPETQYF. The chain employs TRBV29-1 and TRBJ2-5, with a weak D call TRBD1 (6 bases). Germline loops: CDR1 SQVTM, CDR2 ANQGSEA. The CDR3 is 12 amino acids. V gave up 6 bases and J gave up 5 bases, with 13 bases separating them.